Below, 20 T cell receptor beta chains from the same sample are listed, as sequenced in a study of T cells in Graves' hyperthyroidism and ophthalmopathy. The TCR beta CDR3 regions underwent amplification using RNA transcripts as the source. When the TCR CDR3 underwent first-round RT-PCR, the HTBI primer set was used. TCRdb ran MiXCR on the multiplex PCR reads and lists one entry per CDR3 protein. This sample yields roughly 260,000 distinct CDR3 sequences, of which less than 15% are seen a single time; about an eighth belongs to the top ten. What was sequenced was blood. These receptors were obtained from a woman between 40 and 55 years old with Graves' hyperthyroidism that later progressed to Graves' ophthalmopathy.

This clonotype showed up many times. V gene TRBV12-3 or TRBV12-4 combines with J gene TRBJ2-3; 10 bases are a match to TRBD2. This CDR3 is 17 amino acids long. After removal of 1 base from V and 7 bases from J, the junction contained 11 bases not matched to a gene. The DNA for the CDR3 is TGTGCCAGCAGTTTAGGGACGACTAGCGGGCCCCGGAATACGCAGTATTTT. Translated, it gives CASSLGTTSGPRNTQYF.

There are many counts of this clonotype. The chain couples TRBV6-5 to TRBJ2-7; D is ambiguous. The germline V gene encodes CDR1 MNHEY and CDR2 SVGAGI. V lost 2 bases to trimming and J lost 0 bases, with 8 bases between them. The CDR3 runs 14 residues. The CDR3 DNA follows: TGTGCCAGCAGTTACAGCAGCGACTCCTACGAGCAGTACTTC. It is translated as CASSYSSDSYEQYF.

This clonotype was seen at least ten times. As DNA, the CDR3 is TGCGCCAGCAGCTTGGAGGACTCCAATGAGCAGTTCTTC. Protein: CASSLEDSNEQFF. The chain links TRBV5-1 to TRBJ2-1; possible D gene TRBD2, 5 bases. This CDR3 is 13 amino acids long. The germline V and J ends were trimmed by 0 bases and 6 bases, with 7 bases remaining between them. The germline gives CDR1 SGHRS, CDR2 YFSETQ.

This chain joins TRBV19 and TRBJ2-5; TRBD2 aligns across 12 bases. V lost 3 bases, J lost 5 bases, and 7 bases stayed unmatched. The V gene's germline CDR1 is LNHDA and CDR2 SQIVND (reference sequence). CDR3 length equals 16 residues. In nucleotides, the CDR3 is TGTGCCAGTAGTATTCCTAGCGGGAGGGTCGGGGAGACCCAGTACTTC. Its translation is CASSIPSGRVGETQYF.

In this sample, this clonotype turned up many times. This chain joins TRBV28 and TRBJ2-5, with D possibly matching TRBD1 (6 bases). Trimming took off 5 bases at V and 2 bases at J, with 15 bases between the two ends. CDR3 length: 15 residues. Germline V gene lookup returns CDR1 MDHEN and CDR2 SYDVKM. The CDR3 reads CASSLSGQGQETQYF. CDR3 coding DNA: TGTGCCAGCAGTCTGTCAGGGCAGGGGCAAGAGACCCAGTACTTC.

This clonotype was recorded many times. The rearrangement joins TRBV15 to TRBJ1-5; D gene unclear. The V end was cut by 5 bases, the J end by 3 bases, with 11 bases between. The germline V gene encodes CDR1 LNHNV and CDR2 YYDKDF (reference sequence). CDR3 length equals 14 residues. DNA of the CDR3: TGTGCCACCAGCCTCCACCGCTCCAATCAGCCCCAGCATTTT. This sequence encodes CATSLHRSNQPQHF.

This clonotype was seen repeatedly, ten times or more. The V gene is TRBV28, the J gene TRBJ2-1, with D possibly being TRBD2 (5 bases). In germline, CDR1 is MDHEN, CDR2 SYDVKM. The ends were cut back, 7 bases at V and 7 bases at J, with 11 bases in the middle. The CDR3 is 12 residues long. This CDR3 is CASKVSGNEQFF. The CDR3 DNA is TGTGCCAGCAAGGTGTCGGGGAATGAGCAGTTCTTC.

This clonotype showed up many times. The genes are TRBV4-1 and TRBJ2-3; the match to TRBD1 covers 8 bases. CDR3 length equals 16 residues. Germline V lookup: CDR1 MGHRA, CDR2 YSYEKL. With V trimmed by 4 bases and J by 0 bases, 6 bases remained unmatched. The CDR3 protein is CASSLTGQASTDTQYF. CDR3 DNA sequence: TGCGCCAGCAGCCTTACGGGACAGGCGAGCACAGATACGCAGTATTTT.

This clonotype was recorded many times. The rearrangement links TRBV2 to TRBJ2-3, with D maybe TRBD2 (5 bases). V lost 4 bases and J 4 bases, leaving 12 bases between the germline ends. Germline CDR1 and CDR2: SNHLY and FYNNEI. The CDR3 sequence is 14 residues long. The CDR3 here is CASSVLAGADTQYF. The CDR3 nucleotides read TGTGCCAGCAGTGTTCTAGCAGGCGCAGATACGCAGTATTTT.

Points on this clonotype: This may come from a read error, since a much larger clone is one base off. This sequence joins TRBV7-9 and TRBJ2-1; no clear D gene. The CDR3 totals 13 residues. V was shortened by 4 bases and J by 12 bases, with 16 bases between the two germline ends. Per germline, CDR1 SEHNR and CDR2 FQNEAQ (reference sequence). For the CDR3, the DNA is TGTGCCAGCAGCTCTTTGGGAAAGGATGCGCAGTTCTTC. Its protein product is CASSSLGKDAQFF.

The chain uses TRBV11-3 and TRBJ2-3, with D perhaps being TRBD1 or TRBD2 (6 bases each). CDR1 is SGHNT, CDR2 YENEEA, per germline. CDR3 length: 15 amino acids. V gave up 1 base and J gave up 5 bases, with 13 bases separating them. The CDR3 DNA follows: TGTGCCAGCAGCTTAGGAGGGGGAGGAGGAGATACGCAGTATTTT. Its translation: CASSLGGGGGDTQYF.

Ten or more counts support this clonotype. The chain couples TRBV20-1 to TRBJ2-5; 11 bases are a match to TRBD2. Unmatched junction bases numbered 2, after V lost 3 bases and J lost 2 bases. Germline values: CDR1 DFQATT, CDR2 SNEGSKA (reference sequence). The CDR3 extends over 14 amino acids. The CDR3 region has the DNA TGCAGTGCTAGGGGACTAGCGGTGCAAGAGACCCAGTACTTC. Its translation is CSARGLAVQETQYF.

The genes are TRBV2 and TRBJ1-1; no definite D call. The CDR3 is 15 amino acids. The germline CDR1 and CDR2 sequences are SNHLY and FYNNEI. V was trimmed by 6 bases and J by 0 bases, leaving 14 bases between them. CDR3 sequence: CASRLDRSMNTEAFF. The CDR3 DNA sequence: TGTGCCAGCAGGCTGGACCGTTCCATGAACACTGAAGCTTTCTTT.

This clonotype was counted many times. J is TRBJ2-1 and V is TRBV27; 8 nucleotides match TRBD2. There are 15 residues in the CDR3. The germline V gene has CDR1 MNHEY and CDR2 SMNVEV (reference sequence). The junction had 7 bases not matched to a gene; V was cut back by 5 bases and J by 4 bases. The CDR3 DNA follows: TGTGCCAGCAGTGTAATAGCGGGAAAGTACAATGAGCAGTTCTTC. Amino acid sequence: CASSVIAGKYNEQFF.

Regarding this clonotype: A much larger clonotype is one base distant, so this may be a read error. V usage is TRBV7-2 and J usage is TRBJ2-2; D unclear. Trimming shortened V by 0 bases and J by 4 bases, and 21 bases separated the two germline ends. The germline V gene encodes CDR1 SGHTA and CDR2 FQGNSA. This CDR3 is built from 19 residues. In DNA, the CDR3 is TGTGCCAGCAGCTTAGCCATCATTCCGACGGCGAGTACCACCGGGGAGCTGTTTTTT. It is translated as CASSLAIIPTASTTGELFF.

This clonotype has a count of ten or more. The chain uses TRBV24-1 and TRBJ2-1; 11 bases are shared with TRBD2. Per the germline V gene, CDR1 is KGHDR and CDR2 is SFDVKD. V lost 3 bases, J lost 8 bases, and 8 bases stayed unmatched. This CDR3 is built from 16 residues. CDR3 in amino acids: CATSDPTSGRGDEQFF. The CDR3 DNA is TGTGCCACCAGTGATCCCACTAGCGGGAGAGGGGATGAGCAGTTCTTC.

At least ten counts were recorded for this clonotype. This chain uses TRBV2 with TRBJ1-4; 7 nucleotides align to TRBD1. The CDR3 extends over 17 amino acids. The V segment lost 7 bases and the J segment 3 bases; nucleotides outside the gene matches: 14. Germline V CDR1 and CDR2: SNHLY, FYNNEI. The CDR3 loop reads CASNGGDRIVANEKLFF. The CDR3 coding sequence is TGTGCCAGCAACGGGGGGGACAGAATCGTGGCTAATGAAAAACTGTTTTTT.

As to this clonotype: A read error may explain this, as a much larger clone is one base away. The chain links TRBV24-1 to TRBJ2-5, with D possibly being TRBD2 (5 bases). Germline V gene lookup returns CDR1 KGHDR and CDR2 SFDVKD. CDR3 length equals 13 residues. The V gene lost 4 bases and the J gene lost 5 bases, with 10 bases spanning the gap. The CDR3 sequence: CATSELERETQYF. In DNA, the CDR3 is TGTGCCACCAGTGAATTGGAGCGGGAGACCCAGTACTTC.

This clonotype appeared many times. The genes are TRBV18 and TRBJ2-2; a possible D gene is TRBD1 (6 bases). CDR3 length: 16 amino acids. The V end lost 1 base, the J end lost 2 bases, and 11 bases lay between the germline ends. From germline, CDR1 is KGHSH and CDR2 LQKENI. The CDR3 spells CASSPRPGHNTGELFF. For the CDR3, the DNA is TGTGCCAGCTCACCACGACCGGGACATAACACCGGGGAGCTGTTTTTT.

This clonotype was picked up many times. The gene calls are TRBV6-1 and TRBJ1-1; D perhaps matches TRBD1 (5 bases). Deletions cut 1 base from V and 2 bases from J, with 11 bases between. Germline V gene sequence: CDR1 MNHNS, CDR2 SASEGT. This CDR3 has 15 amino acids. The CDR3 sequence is CASSEGGRINTEAFF. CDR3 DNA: TGTGCCAGCAGTGAAGGGGGCAGAATTAACACTGAAGCTTTCTTT.